One and the same sample provided the 18 T cell receptor beta chains below, sequenced in a study of T cell repertoires in cytomegalovirus infection. TCRdb recomputed calls from the reads with MiXCR, one row per CDR3 protein. Of 650,000 to 850,000 distinct CDR3 sequences listed, about 28% are singletons. These TCRs are of unknown antigen specificity. The sample consisted of cultured CD8+ T cells from PBMCs, taken from culture after CMV antigen stimulation. The receptors derive from a human donor in good health (CMV status not recorded). Some clones in this sample may be carry-over from other donors' samples.

Notes on this clonotype: A junction boundary mismatches the germline segment, possibly from a read error. The chain links TRBV19 to TRBJ1-4; TRBD1 is a possible D gene (5 bases). The CDR3 is made up of 16 amino acids. The germline CDR1 and CDR2 sequences are LNHDA and SQIVND (reference sequence). The CDR3 DNA reads TGTGCCAGTAGTATTGGCCCCGGGACGGGGGTCGAAAGACTGTTTTTT. Its protein product is CASSIGPGTGVERLFF.

V usage is TRBV2 and J usage is TRBJ1-2; 9 positions match TRBD1. The germline CDR1 and CDR2 sequences are SNHLY and FYNNEI. The CDR3 totals 12 residues. J gave up 4 bases and V 10 bases, and 4 bases lay outside the gene matches. The CDR3 spells CATDRGGYGYTF. DNA of the CDR3: TGTGCCACGGACAGGGGCGGCTATGGCTACACCTTC. Filled out from reference TRBV2 and TRBJ1-2, the complete variable domain reads EPEVTQTPSHQVTQMGQEVILRCVPISNHLYFYWYRQILGQKVEFLVSFYNNEISEKSEIFDDQFSVERPDGSNFTLKIRSTKLEDSAMYFCATDRGGYGYTFGSGTRLTVV.

This clonotype appeared many times. This rearrangement joins TRBV27 to TRBJ1-2, with a weak D call TRBD1 (6 bases). CDR3 size: 15 residues. Germline assignment: CDR1 MNHEY and CDR2 SMNVEV (reference sequence). Trimming pared 5 bases from V and 2 bases from J, leaving 15 bases between. CDR3: CASSPRTESNYGYTF. The CDR3, as DNA: TGTGCCAGCAGTCCGCGGACAGAGTCAAACTATGGCTACACCTTC.

This clonotype occurred many times. The rearrangement uses TRBV12-3 or TRBV12-4 and TRBJ2-7; D is unclear. V gave up 0 bases and J gave up 2 bases, with 8 bases separating them. This CDR3 spans 14 amino acids. The CDR3 DNA reads as TGTGCCAGCAGTTTAGCGACTGGTGCCTACGAGCAGTACTTC. Translation gives CASSLATGAYEQYF.

This clonotype was detected only a few times. CDR3: CAISDLTGNQPQHF. CDR3 nucleotides: TGTGCCATCAGTGATCTGACGGGCAATCAGCCCCAGCATTTT. The V call is TRBV10-3, the J call TRBJ1-5; D unclear. Germline CDR1 ENHRY, CDR2 SYGVKD. The CDR3 sequence is 14 residues long. The V and J ends lost 3 bases and 2 bases respectively, with 8 bases between them.

This clonotype was found a few times. J is TRBJ1-6 and V is TRBV4-3; tentatively, D is TRBD1 (5 bases). V was pared by 0 bases and J by 4 bases, with 10 bases between. The CDR3 covers 16 residues. Germline loops: CDR1 LGHNA, CDR2 YSLEER. CDR3 sequence reads: CASSQDVGEYNSPLHF. CDR3 coding DNA: TGCGCCAGCAGCCAAGATGTGGGGGAATATAATTCACCCCTCCACTTT.

The chain is built from TRBV2 and TRBJ1-5; a possible D gene is TRBD1 (5 bases). V lost 8 bases, J lost 0 bases, and 14 bases lay in between. Germline V gene data show CDR1 as SNHLY and CDR2 as FYNNEI. The CDR3 loop spans 15 amino acids. This chain's CDR3 is CASGQGDFSNQPQHF. CDR3 DNA: TGTGCCAGCGGCCAAGGGGACTTTAGCAATCAGCCCCAGCATTTT.

This clonotype was observed a few times. The rearrangement links TRBV27 to TRBJ1-1; D remains ambiguous. The V gene lost 3 bases and the J gene lost 6 bases, with 14 bases spanning the gap. Germline V gene sequence: CDR1 MNHEY, CDR2 SMNVEV (reference sequence). The CDR3 extends over 14 amino acids. The CDR3 sequence: CASSFGVPSAEAFF. CDR3 nucleotide sequence: TGTGCCAGCAGTTTTGGGGTACCTTCGGCTGAAGCTTTCTTT.

The table lists this clonotype with a few counts. The genes are TRBV19 and TRBJ2-1, with D possibly matching TRBD2 (5 bases). V lost 5 bases, J lost 9 bases, and 29 bases lay in between. Germline lookup yields CDR1 LNHDA and CDR2 SQIVND (reference sequence). The CDR3 covers 18 residues. CDR3: CASSWALGSARALVEQFF. CDR3 sequence (DNA): TGTGCCAGTAGTTGGGCCCTGGGGAGCGCCCGGGCGTTGGTTGAGCAGTTCTTC.

In DNA, the CDR3 is TGTGCCAGCAGCATGGGGGGGAACGGCTACACCTTC. Translated, it gives CASSMGGNGYTF. This chain uses TRBV6-5 with TRBJ1-2; TRBD1 is a possible D gene (5 bases). The V gene lost 6 bases and the J gene lost 8 bases, with 13 bases spanning the gap. The CDR3 is 12 amino acids. Germline V lookup: CDR1 MNHEY, CDR2 SVGAGI.

This clonotype showed up just once. The chain recombines TRBV3-1 with TRBJ2-2; D might be TRBD2 (6 bases). Trimming pared 1 base from V and 5 bases from J, leaving 11 bases between. The CDR3 totals 15 residues. CDR1 is LGHDT and CDR2 is YNNKEL in the germline V gene (reference sequence). In DNA, the CDR3 is TGTGCCAGCAGCCAAGGAAAAGGGAGGACCGGGGAGCTGTTTTTT. Amino acid sequence: CASSQGKGRTGELFF.

The rearrangement joins TRBV5-4 to TRBJ2-2, with a tentative D call TRBD2 (5 bases). Germline CDR1 SGHNT, CDR2 YYREEE (reference sequence). Trimming removed 4 bases from V and 4 bases from J, with 17 bases in between. The CDR3 is 16 amino acids. CDR3 bases: TGTGCCAGCAGCACGAACCCTTTCGAGGGCACCGGGGAGCTGTTTTTT. It codes for CASSTNPFEGTGELFF.

This clonotype has only a few counts. V gene TRBV4-2 combines with J gene TRBJ1-1, with D possibly TRBD1 on 6 matching bases. The V gene lost 1 base and the J gene lost 3 bases, with 15 bases spanning the gap. Germline V CDR1 and CDR2: LGHNA, YNFKEQ. The CDR3 runs 16 residues. The CDR3 here is CASSQGQGSGDTEAFF. Written as DNA, the CDR3 is TGTGCCAGCAGCCAAGGCCAGGGGAGTGGGGACACTGAAGCTTTCTTT.

This clonotype was seen a handful of times. This sequence joins TRBV4-1 and TRBJ1-5, with D unclear. CDR1 and CDR2 from the germline V gene are MGHRA and YSYEKL. Deletions cut 0 bases from V and 9 bases from J, with 12 bases between. The length of the CDR3 is 14 residues. In DNA form, the CDR3 reads TGCGCCAGCAGCCAAGATATCCTGCTACGGCCCCAGCATTTT. Protein: CASSQDILLRPQHF.

The J gene is TRBJ1-2, the V gene TRBV6-2 or TRBV6-3; D gene ambiguous. Per the germline V gene, CDR1 is MNHEY and CDR2 is SVGEGT. The CDR3 loop spans 15 amino acids. Trimming shortened V by 2 bases and J by 4 bases, and 14 bases separated the two germline ends. The CDR3 sequence: CASSYVVGEIYGYTF. CDR3 DNA: TGTGCCAGCAGTTACGTTGTCGGGGAGATCTATGGCTACACCTTC.

V is TRBV11-2 and J is TRBJ2-1; D is perhaps TRBD2 (6 bases). This CDR3 has 14 residues. Trimming left V 6 bases short and J 3 bases short, with 12 bases between. CDR1 is SGHAT, CDR2 FQNNGV, per germline. This CDR3 is CASSMGGVYNEQFF. CDR3 coding DNA: TGTGCCAGCAGTATGGGCGGGGTCTACAATGAGCAGTTCTTC.

The chain employs TRBV24-1 and TRBJ2-3; D gene unclear. The germline CDR1 and CDR2 sequences are KGHDR and SFDVKD. This CDR3 spans 16 amino acids. V was cut by 9 bases and J by 4 bases, with 22 bases left in between. Here the CDR3 DNA reads TGTGCCACCTCATCGGCGGTAGGAATGAGCGCAGATACGCAGTATTTT. This gives the protein CATSSAVGMSADTQYF.

This chain connects TRBV29-1 to TRBJ1-1; D not certain. V was shortened by 6 bases and J by 1 base, with 18 bases between the two germline ends. This CDR3 is 15 amino acids long. From germline, CDR1 is SQVTM and CDR2 ANQGSEA. The CDR3 DNA reads as TGCAGCGTCCTCGGCCGGGAAGGTTCGAACACTGAAGCTTTCTTT. Its translation: CSVLGREGSNTEAFF. Using reference TRBV29-1 and TRBJ1-1 for the parts outside the CDR3, the full variable domain is SAVISQKPSRDICQRGTSLTIQCQVDSQVTMMFWYRQQPGQSLTLIATANQGSEATYESGFVIDKFPISRPNLTFSTLTVSNMSPEDSSIYLCSVLGREGSNTEAFFGQGTRLTVV.